This TCR beta chain was captured by sequencing in a study of blood T cells in healthy people across ages. Alongside a J-beta primer mix, a sample-barcoded 5' primer served in a second PCR lasting roughly 7 to 11 cycles. TCRdb re-called the 5' RACE reads with MiXCR, one entry per CDR3 protein. The sample includes 1.5 million to 1.8 million distinct CDR3 sequences, 42% of them seen just once. This sequence was found in a woman aged 18-29 years in good health. The sample comprised blood.

The CDR3 DNA reads TGTGCCAGCAGTACCCCAGGGACGGGCTACAATGAGCAGTTCTTC. Protein product: CASSTPGTGYNEQFF. V usage is TRBV27 and J usage is TRBJ2-1, with D possibly being TRBD1 or TRBD2 (5 bases each). The CDR3 extends over 15 amino acids. Germline values: CDR1 MNHEY, CDR2 SMNVEV (reference sequence). V shed 5 bases and J shed 3 bases, with 14 bases lying between them.